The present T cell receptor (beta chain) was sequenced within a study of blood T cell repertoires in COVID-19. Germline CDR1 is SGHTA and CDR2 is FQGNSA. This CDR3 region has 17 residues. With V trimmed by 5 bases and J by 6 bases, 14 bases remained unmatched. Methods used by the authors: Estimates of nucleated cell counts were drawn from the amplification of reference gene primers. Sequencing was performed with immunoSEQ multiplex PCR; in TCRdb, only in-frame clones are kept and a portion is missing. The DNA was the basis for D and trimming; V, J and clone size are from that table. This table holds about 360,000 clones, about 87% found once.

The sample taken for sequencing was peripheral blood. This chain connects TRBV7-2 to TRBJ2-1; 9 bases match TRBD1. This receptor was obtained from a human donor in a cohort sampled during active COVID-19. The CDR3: CASSHRWDRVGANEQFF. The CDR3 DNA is TGTGCCAGCAGCCATAGATGGGACAGGGTTGGAGCCAATGAGCAGTTCTTC. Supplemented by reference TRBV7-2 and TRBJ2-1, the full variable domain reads GAGVSQSPSNKVTEKGKDVELRCDPISGHTALYWYRQSLGQGLEFLIYFQGNSAPDKSGLPSDRFSAERTGGSVSTLTIQRTQQEDSAVYLCASSHRWDRVGANEQFFGPGTRLTVL.